Included here is one T cell receptor (beta chain) sequence, with context. This specimen belongs to a study of radiation and T cells in renal cell carcinoma. As for the study in general: Nephrectomy followed 15 Gy stereotactic body radiation by 4 weeks.

As to time point: baseline pretreatment blood. Sample treatment: 15 Gy SBRT to primary tumor, nephrectomy 4 weeks later. Serial blood draws occurred at baseline and 2 and 4 weeks post-SBRT. The trim removed 5 bases at V and 3 bases at J, leaving 18 bases unmatched. CDR3 length: 17 residues. The V gene's germline CDR1 is GTSNPN and CDR2 SVGIG (reference sequence). TCRdb's table, derived via immunoSEQ multiplex PCR, lists solely in-frame clones and lacks some. Among about 160,000 clones, around 90% were seen once, and the ten largest hold roughly 4%. This sample comprised blood, obtained from a patient whose treatment included radiotherapy and nephrectomy. The clonotype was recovered from a woman in her 70s with renal cell carcinoma. The J gene is TRBJ1-1, the V gene TRBV30; TRBD1 agrees at 7 bases. The CDR3 loop reads CAWARDRNMGTHTEAFF. CDR3 DNA: TGTGCCTGGGCGAGGGACAGAAATATGGGTACGCACACTGAAGCTTTCTTT.